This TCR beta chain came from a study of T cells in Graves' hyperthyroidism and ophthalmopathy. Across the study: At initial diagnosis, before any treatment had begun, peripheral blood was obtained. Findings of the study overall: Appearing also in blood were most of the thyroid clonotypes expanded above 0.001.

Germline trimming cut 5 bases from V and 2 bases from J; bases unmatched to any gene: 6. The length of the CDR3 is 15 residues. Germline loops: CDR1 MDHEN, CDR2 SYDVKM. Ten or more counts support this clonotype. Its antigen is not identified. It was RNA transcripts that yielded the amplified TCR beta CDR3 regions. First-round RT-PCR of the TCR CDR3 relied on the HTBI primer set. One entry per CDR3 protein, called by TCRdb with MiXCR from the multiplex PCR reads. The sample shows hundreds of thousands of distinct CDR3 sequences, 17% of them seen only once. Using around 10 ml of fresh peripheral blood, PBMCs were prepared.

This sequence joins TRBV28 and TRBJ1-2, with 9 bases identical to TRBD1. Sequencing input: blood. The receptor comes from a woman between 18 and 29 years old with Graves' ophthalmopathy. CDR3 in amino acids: CASSAYRGQNYGYTF. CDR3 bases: TGTGCCAGCAGTGCATACAGGGGGCAGAACTATGGCTACACCTTC.